The rows below give T cell receptor beta chains drawn from one sample of a study of shared clonotypes between healthy human individuals. Clones were sequenced by immunoSEQ multiplex PCR, and TCRdb holds only the in-frame ones, with some missing. This table has about 2.2 million clones, over 85% appearing once. Sequencing was done on a sample of naive CD8+ T cells from PBMCs. The receptor set was obtained from a man aged 18 to 35 in good health. Some clones in this sample may be carry-over from other donors' samples. CDR3s include the opening cysteine and the closing phenylalanine or tryptophan. A D gene is named only where the DNA matches it firmly. For some rows the clone size is stated as once, few or many, or as a class when expanded; others skip it.

D | J | V | size | DNA | CDR3
. | TRBJ1-1 | TRBV7-9 | . | TGTGCCAGCAGCTTAGCAGGGGAGGACACTGAAGCTTTCTTT | CASSLAGEDTEAFF
TRBD2 | TRBJ2-5 | TRBV29-1 | . | TGCAGCGTTGTGCTTCTAGCGGGAGGGATCCAAGAGACCCAGTACTTC | CSVVLLAGGIQETQYF
. | TRBJ2-7 | TRBV10-3 | . | TGTGCCATCAGCTCCACCTTACAGGGTGTAACCTACGAGCAGTACTTC | CAISSTLQGVTYEQYF
. | TRBJ1-5 | TRBV19 | . | TGTGCCAGTAGTAACCGGGACCTCCTCGGTAGTCAGCCCCAGCATTTT | CASSNRDLLGSQPQHF
TRBD1 | TRBJ2-7 | TRBV27 | . | TGTGCCAGCAGTCACTTTCCGGGACAGGGTCGCCACGAGCAGTACTTC | CASSHFPGQGRHEQYF
TRBD1 | TRBJ2-7 | TRBV5-6 | few | TGTGCCAGCAGCTTGGGGGACAGGAGTCCGTCGCAGTACTTC | CASSLGDRSPSQYF
TRBD1 | TRBJ2-7 | TRBV4-2 | once | TGTGCCAGCAGCCCCGGGACAGGGTCGTTGGAGCAGTACTTC | CASSPGTGSLEQYF
. | TRBJ2-7 | TRBV11-2 | . | TGTGCCAGCAGCTTAGAACCGGGACACTACGAGCAGTACTTC | CASSLEPGHYEQYF
. | TRBJ2-5 | TRBV7-9 | . | TGTGCCAGCAGCTTAGCGCTGGCGACCCAGTACTTC | CASSLALATQYF
. | TRBJ2-5 | TRBV7-9 | . | TGTGCCAGCAGCGCATCGTCGGGGACTGAAGAGACCCAGTACTTC | CASSASSGTEETQYF
TRBD2 | TRBJ2-1 | TRBV10-3 | . | TGTGCCATCAGCAACGCTCGCGGACTAGCGGAGGGGGCAGATGAGCAGTTCTTC | CAISNARGLAEGADEQFF
. | TRBJ2-7 | TRBV11-2 | . | TGTGCCAGCAGCTTAATACGGAGAAGCTACGAGCAGTACTTC | CASSLIRRSYEQYF
. | TRBJ2-7 | TRBV14 | . | TGTGCCAGCAGCCAAGAGGTTCCCGAGCAGTACTTC | CASSQEVPEQYF
TRBD1 | TRBJ2-7 | TRBV7-9 | . | TGTGCCAGCAGCTTAGGCATCGGGACAGCCTACGTGCAGTACTTC | CASSLGIGTAYVQYF
TRBD1 | TRBJ1-2 | TRBV6-5 | . | TGTGCCAGCAGGGACAGGGAAGCCTATGGCTACACCTTC | CASRDREAYGYTF
. | TRBJ2-7 | TRBV6-5 | . | TGTGCCAGCAGTTACGGGGACCACTACGAGCAGTACTTC | CASSYGDHYEQYF
TRBD1 | TRBJ1-2 | TRBV14 | . | TGTGCCAGCAGCCAAGACACCAGGGGGTCCGATCCTGGCTACACCTTC | CASSQDTRGSDPGYTF
TRBD1 | TRBJ1-2 | TRBV5-8 | once | TGTGCCAGCAGGAACAGGGGGACCCTCTATGGCTACACCTTC | CASRNRGTLYGYTF
. | TRBJ1-1 | TRBV6-1 | . | TGTGCCAACAAGGCCGGGACGGAAAACACTGAAGCTTTCTTT | CANKAGTENTEAFF
. | TRBJ2-3 | TRBV5-6 | . | TGTGCCAGCAGCTTGGCCAGCGATCTTGTCGCAGATACGCAGTATTTT | CASSLASDLVADTQYF
TRBD1 | TRBJ1-5 | TRBV11-2 | . | TGTGCCACCAGCTTGGTAGGGGGCACCAATCAGCCCCAGCATTTT | CATSLVGGTNQPQHF
. | TRBJ2-2 | TRBV7-6 | . | TGTGCCAGCAGACGGGACGGATCGAACACCGGGGAGCTGTTTTTT | CASRRDGSNTGELFF
. | TRBJ1-1 | TRBV15 | . | TGTGCCACCAGCCTAGGCAGGGGACCCACTGAAGCTTTCTTT | CATSLGRGPTEAFF
. | TRBJ2-4 | TRBV19 | . | TGTGCCAGTAGTCCGGGCCCGACAATCGTCATTCAGTACTTC | CASSPGPTIVIQYF
TRBD1 | TRBJ2-2 | TRBV9 | . | TGTGCCAGCAGCGTAGGGGACAGTTCGAACACCGGGGAGCTGTTTTTT | CASSVGDSSNTGELFF
. | TRBJ2-3 | TRBV7-3 | . | TGTGCCAGCAGCATCCCGGCCAAACCGGGTGGGGATACGCAGTATTTT | CASSIPAKPGGDTQYF
. | TRBJ2-1 | TRBV11-1 | . | TGTGCCAGCAGCACTCGGTGGAATGAGCAGTTCTTC | CASSTRWNEQFF
TRBD2 | TRBJ2-1 | TRBV4-1 | . | TGCGCCAGCAGCCAAGACTCTAGCGGGAGAAACAATGAGCAGTTCTTC | CASSQDSSGRNNEQFF
. | TRBJ2-7 | TRBV5-4 | . | TGTGCCAGCAGCTTGGGGGCGGGGGCCAGCGAGCAGTACTTC | CASSLGAGASEQYF
. | TRBJ2-7 | TRBV19 | . | TGTGCCAGTAGTACGCCCGCAGGCGGCGAGCAGTACTTC | CASSTPAGGEQYF
. | TRBJ1-4 | TRBV7-6 | . | TGTGCCAGCAGCTTATTTTGGGCTGAGAATGAAAAACTGTTTTTT | CASSLFWAENEKLFF
. | TRBJ2-1 | TRBV5-6 | . | TGTGCCAGCAGCTTGGCCGGGGTTGCCTACAATGAGCAGTTCTTC | CASSLAGVAYNEQFF
. | TRBJ1-1 | TRBV7-8 | . | TGTGCCAGCAGCTTAGTATTAGGGGACATGAACACTGAAGCTTTCTTT | CASSLVLGDMNTEAFF
. | TRBJ1-2 | TRBV19 | . | TGTGCCAGTGGCTATGGCTACACCTTC | CASGYGYTF
TRBD1 | TRBJ2-6 | TRBV9 | . | TGTGCCAGCAGCGAGGGACAGGGGAGCTCTGGGGCCAACGTCCTGACTTTC | CASSEGQGSSGANVLTF
TRBD1 | TRBJ2-7 | TRBV28 | . | TGTGCCAGCAGTTTACCGGACAGGGGTACATCGTACGAGCAGTACTTC | CASSLPDRGTSYEQYF
TRBD1 | TRBJ2-3 | TRBV30 | . | TGTGCCTGGAGTGTACCCCCAGGGGGTACAGATACGCAGTATTTT | CAWSVPPGGTDTQYF
TRBD2 | TRBJ2-7 | TRBV5-6 | . | TGTGCCAGCAGCTTGGGGGCTAGCGGCTACGAGCAGTACTTC | CASSLGASGYEQYF
TRBD1 | TRBJ2-7 | TRBV4-3 | . | TGCGCCAGCAGCCCAGGGACAGGGGGCGGCTACGAGCAGTACTTC | CASSPGTGGGYEQYF
. | TRBJ2-1 | TRBV4-2 | . | TGTGCCAGCAGCCAAGGGGAGATGGTTGGGCAGTTCTTC | CASSQGEMVGQFF
. | TRBJ1-1 | TRBV28 | . | TGTGCCAGCAGTTTTTGGCTTGCGGGGACGGAAGCTTTCTTT | CASSFWLAGTEAFF
TRBD2 | TRBJ2-3 | TRBV28 | . | TGTGCCAGCAGTGGGGGGGTCACAGATACGCAGTATTTT | CASSGGVTDTQYF
. | TRBJ1-5 | TRBV6-5 | . | TGTGCCAGCAGTTACGGGCTAGGGGGAAAGCCCCAGCATTTT | CASSYGLGGKPQHF